What follows are 20 T cell receptor beta chains derived from one specimen sequenced in a study of response to subunit inactivated influenza vaccine. Each CDR3 protein gets one entry after TCRdb re-called the RT-PCR reads with MiXCR. The sample has hundreds of thousands of distinct CDR3 sequences, 12% to 15% seen once. Sequenced here: PBMCs from blood, sampled 14 days before vaccination. Receptor source: a man aged 50-60 years who received an inactivated influenza vaccine.

The V and J genes are TRBV30 and TRBJ2-1, with 7 positions matching TRBD2. The CDR3 is 16 residues long. The germline V gene has CDR1 GTSNPN and CDR2 SVGIG (reference sequence). Germline trimming cut 2 bases from V and 1 base from J; bases unmatched to any gene: 8. CDR3 nucleotides: TGTGCCTGGAGTCCGGGGACTACCTTTTCCTACAATGAGCAGTTCTTC. Translating gives CAWSPGTTFSYNEQFF.

The gene calls are TRBV12-3 or TRBV12-4 and TRBJ2-2; no definite D call. Deletions cut 2 bases from V and 6 bases from J, with 4 bases between. CDR3 length: 12 amino acids. The CDR3, as DNA: TGTGCCAGCAGTTTACAAGCCGGGGAGCTGTTTTTT. It yields the protein CASSLQAGELFF.

This clonotype showed up many times. The rearrangement joins TRBV29-1 to TRBJ1-1; D may be TRBD1 (6 bases). V shed 6 bases and J shed 1 base, with 18 bases lying between them. Germline-derived CDR1 and CDR2 are SQVTM and ANQGSEA. CDR3 length: 15 residues. This chain's CDR3 is CSVPGGRGQNTEAFF. The CDR3 DNA is TGCAGCGTCCCCGGGGGCAGAGGCCAGAACACTGAAGCTTTCTTT.

There are many counts of this clonotype. The chain has TRBV6-2 or TRBV6-3 and TRBJ2-2; D may be TRBD1 or TRBD2 (5 bases each). The germline V and J ends were trimmed by 10 bases and 4 bases, with 16 bases remaining between them. Germline-derived CDR1 and CDR2 are MNHEY and SVGEGT. The CDR3 is 14 amino acids. For the CDR3, the DNA is TGTGCCACCAAGAAGGGGACCACCACCGGGGAGCTGTTTTTT. Residues: CATKKGTTTGELFF.

Concerning this clonotype itself: At one end, the junction sequence differs from germline, possibly due to a read error. The CDR3 DNA reads as TGCGCCAAAAACATTCAGTCCTTC. Its translation is CAKNIQSF. The rearrangement links TRBV15 to TRBJ2-4; D is uncertain. Germline CDR1 and CDR2: LNHNV and YYDKDF (reference sequence). This CDR3 is 8 amino acids long.

The rearrangement links TRBV28 to TRBJ2-6; the D is unclear. The CDR3 runs 15 residues. V lost 5 bases, J lost 2 bases, and 10 bases lay in between. Germline lookup yields CDR1 MDHEN and CDR2 SYDVKM. CDR3 nucleotide sequence: TGTGCCAGCAGTCCTGGGCAAGCTGGGGCCAACGTCCTGACTTTC. Translated: CASSPGQAGANVLTF.

This clonotype was detected a few times. Here the CDR3 DNA reads TGTGCCAGCAGACCAAATGAGGTCTACAATGAGCAGTTCTTC. Translated: CASRPNEVYNEQFF. The chain has TRBV5-5 and TRBJ2-1; D gene unclear. Per germline, CDR1 SGHKS and CDR2 YYEKEE (reference sequence). V was trimmed by 5 bases and J by 3 bases, leaving 12 bases between them. The CDR3 has 14 residues.

Only a few counts were recorded for this clonotype. J is TRBJ1-2 and V is TRBV6-1; TRBD1 is a possible D gene (5 bases). Deletions cut 6 bases from V and 0 bases from J, with 14 bases between. The germline gives CDR1 MNHNS, CDR2 SASEGT. This CDR3 spans 15 amino acids. Written as DNA, the CDR3 is TGTGCCAGCAGCAGAACGGGGCATCCTAACTATGGCTACACCTTC. Translated: CASSRTGHPNYGYTF.

This chain joins TRBV6-2 or TRBV6-3 and TRBJ2-7; tentative D call: TRBD2 (6 bases). V was cut by 2 bases and J by 0 bases, with 29 bases left in between. The germline gives CDR1 MNHEY, CDR2 SVGEGT. The CDR3 is 21 residues long. The DNA of the CDR3 is TGTGCCAGCAGTTACCCCGGTCTAGGCGCGGGGCCCCCACCTAGCTCCTACGAGCAGTACTTC. Encoded protein: CASSYPGLGAGPPPSSYEQYF.

The gene calls are TRBV7-3 and TRBJ2-5, with D possibly being TRBD2 (5 bases). Germline CDR1 is SGHTA and CDR2 is FQGTGA. V lost 1 base and J 7 bases, leaving 22 bases between the germline ends. The CDR3 loop spans 17 amino acids. The CDR3 bases are TGTGCCAGCAGCTTAAATCCGGGCGGGCAGGCCCCCGGGACCCAGTACTTC. It specifies CASSLNPGGQAPGTQYF.

This clonotype was seen a few times. This sequence joins TRBV3-1 and TRBJ2-7; 11 bases agree with TRBD2. Looked up from germline, CDR1 is LGHDT and CDR2 is YNNKEL (reference sequence). V dropped 3 bases and J dropped 3; count of bases not matched to a gene: 7. The CDR3 length is 16 residues. This chain's CDR3 is CASSQIRLAGHYEQYF. Here the CDR3 DNA reads TGTGCCAGCAGCCAGATCCGACTAGCGGGGCACTACGAGCAGTACTTC.

This clonotype was counted a few times. Here the CDR3 DNA reads TGTGCCAGCACTGACCCAGCGAGGGATGAGCAGTTCTTC. Amino acid sequence: CASTDPARDEQFF. The chain is built from TRBV6-2 or TRBV6-3 and TRBJ2-1; possible D gene TRBD2, 5 bases. Germline lookup yields CDR1 MNHEY and CDR2 SVGEGT. V lost 7 bases, J lost 8 bases, and 15 bases lay in between. This CDR3 is built from 13 residues.

This clonotype was counted between two and nine times. The rearrangement uses TRBV6-5 and TRBJ2-7; D possibly matches TRBD1 or TRBD2 (5 bases each). V lost 0 bases and J lost 4, with 13 bases in between. CDR1 is MNHEY and CDR2 is SVGAGI in the germline V gene. This CDR3 spans 15 amino acids. CDR3 protein: CASSYSRDGTYEQYF. DNA of the CDR3: TGTGCCAGCAGTTACTCGAGGGACGGTACTTACGAGCAGTACTTC.

The rearrangement links TRBV6-1 to TRBJ2-1; 8 bases agree with TRBD1. Germline CDR1 is MNHNS and CDR2 is SASEGT. J was trimmed by 7 bases and V by 8 bases; bases with no gene match: 7. This CDR3 is 13 amino acids long. The CDR3 is CASGNRGKNEQFF. The CDR3 coding sequence is TGTGCCAGCGGCAACAGGGGGAAGAATGAGCAGTTCTTC.

This clonotype came up a few times. The chain employs TRBV12-3 or TRBV12-4 and TRBJ1-2; no clear D gene. The CDR3 covers 11 residues. Trimming cost V 3 bases and J 10 bases, with 9 bases left between them. The CDR3 loop is CASSLGDDYTF. CDR3 coding DNA: TGTGCCAGCAGTTTGGGAGACGACTACACCTTC.

This clonotype has a count of ten or more. The J gene is TRBJ2-7, the V gene TRBV28, with TRBD1 identical over 7 bases. CDR3 length equals 15 residues. With 7 bases clipped from V and 5 bases from J, the junction kept 14 bases outside the gene matches. Germline V CDR1 and CDR2: MDHEN, SYDVKM. The CDR3 coding sequence is TGTGCCAGCATTCACGAGACAGGGACGGTCAACGAGCAGTACTTC. The encoded protein is CASIHETGTVNEQYF.

V usage is TRBV3-1 and J usage is TRBJ2-5, with D possibly being TRBD1 (6 bases). The CDR3 has 17 residues. Trimming stripped 2 bases from V and 4 bases from J, with 20 bases between. Germline assignment: CDR1 LGHDT and CDR2 YNNKEL (reference sequence). The CDR3 bases are TGTGCCAGCAGCCAACCTCCCCAGGGGACGACGAGAGAGACCCAGTACTTC. Its translation is CASSQPPQGTTRETQYF.

This clonotype was seen a handful of times. V usage is TRBV7-9 and J usage is TRBJ2-7, with D perhaps matching TRBD1 (6 bases). The V gene lost 1 base and the J gene lost 2 bases, with 9 bases spanning the gap. Germline loops: CDR1 SEHNR, CDR2 FQNEAQ (reference sequence). The CDR3 has 14 amino acids. The CDR3 sequence is CASSLEGHPYEQYF. The CDR3 coding sequence is TGTGCCAGCAGCTTAGAGGGACACCCCTACGAGCAGTACTTC.

The genes are TRBV19 and TRBJ1-5; D gene unclear. V lost 6 bases, J lost 2 bases, and 11 bases lay in between. This CDR3 is 14 amino acids long. Looked up from germline, CDR1 is LNHDA and CDR2 is SQIVND (reference sequence). The CDR3 DNA reads as TGTGCCAGTAGCGCGGTCCGGGGCAATCAGCCCCAGCATTTT. It specifies CASSAVRGNQPQHF.

This chain links TRBV9 with TRBJ2-1; D is unresolved. The CDR3 extends over 13 amino acids. Trimming left V 3 bases short and J 6 bases short, with 10 bases between. The germline V gene encodes CDR1 SGDLS and CDR2 YYNGEE. CDR3 sequence (DNA): TGTGCCAGCAGCGGGACCCAACCCAATGAGCAGTTCTTC. Translating it yields CASSGTQPNEQFF.